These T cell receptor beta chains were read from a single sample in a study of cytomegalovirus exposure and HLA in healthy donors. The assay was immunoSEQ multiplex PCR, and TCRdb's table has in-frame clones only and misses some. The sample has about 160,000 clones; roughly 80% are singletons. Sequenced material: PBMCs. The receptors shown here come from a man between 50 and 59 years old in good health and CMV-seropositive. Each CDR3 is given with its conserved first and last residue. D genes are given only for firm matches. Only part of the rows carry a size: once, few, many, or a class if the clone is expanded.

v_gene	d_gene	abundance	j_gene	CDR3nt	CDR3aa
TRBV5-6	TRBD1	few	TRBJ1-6	TGTGCCAGCAGCCGTACAGGGGATAATTCACCCCTCCACTTT	CASSRTGDNSPLHF
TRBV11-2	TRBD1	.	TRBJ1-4	TGTGCCAGCAGCCCGGACAGGGTGGACGAAAAACTGTTTTTT	CASSPDRVDEKLFF
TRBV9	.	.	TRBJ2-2	TGTGCCAGCAGCCCCCAGAACACCGGGGAGCTGTTTTTT	CASSPQNTGELFF
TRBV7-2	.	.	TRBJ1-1	TGTGCCAGCAGCTTAGGAGCTGCGAACACTGAAGCTTTCTTT	CASSLGAANTEAFF
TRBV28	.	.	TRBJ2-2	TGTGCCAGCCGACGGCAGGGGAACACCGGGGAGCTGTTTTTT	CASRRQGNTGELFF
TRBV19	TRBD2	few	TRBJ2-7	TGTGCCAGTAGTATACGAGGAGCGGGGGGCGAGCAGTACTTC	CASSIRGAGGEQYF
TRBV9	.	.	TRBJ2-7	TGTGCCAGCAGCGTAGATCAGGGGACCCTCTACGAGCAGTACTTC	CASSVDQGTLYEQYF
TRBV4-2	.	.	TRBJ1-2	TGTGCCAGCAGCCAAGAACAAGGGGGTGTAGGCTACACCTTC	CASSQEQGGVGYTF
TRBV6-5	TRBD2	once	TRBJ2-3	TGTGCCAGCAGTTACGCGGCGGGAGGCACAGATACGCAGTATTTT	CASSYAAGGTDTQYF
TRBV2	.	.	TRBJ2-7	TGTGCCGTCCTGGAGGGAAGCTCCTACGAGCAGTACTTC	CAVLEGSSYEQYF
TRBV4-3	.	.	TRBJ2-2	TGCGCCAGCAGCCAGGCGCTTGACAGACGGAACACCGGGGAGCTGTTTTTT	CASSQALDRRNTGELFF
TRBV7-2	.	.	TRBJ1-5	TGTGCCAGCAGCTCCACAGGACAGTTTAATCAGCCCCAGCATTTT	CASSSTGQFNQPQHF
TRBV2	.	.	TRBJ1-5	TGTGCCAGCAACCAGCAAGGGGTCAGCAATCAGCCCCAGCATTTT	CASNQQGVSNQPQHF
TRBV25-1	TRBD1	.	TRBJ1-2	TGTGCCAGCAGTGATGATAGGACAGGGGGCGTCTATGGCTACACCTTC	CASSDDRTGGVYGYTF
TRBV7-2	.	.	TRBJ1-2	TGTGCCAGCAGCTTAGCGAGGCAGGGCCTACGTGGCTACACCTTC	CASSLARQGLRGYTF
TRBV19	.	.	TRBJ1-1	TGTGCCAGTAGTATAGGAGGGAGGAGCACTGAAGCTTTCTTT	CASSIGGRSTEAFF
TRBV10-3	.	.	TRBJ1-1	TGTGCCATCAGCGAAACAGGGATGAACACTGAAGCTTTCTTT	CAISETGMNTEAFF
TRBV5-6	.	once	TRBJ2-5	TGTGCCAGCAGCTTGGCAGGGCCAGAGACCCAGTACTTC	CASSLAGPETQYF
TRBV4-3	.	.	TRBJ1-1	TGCGCCAGCAGCCAAGAACTAAGGAACGTAGCTTTCTTT	CASSQELRNVAFF
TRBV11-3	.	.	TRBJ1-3	TGTGCCAGCAGCGACGGACAATTCTCTGGAAACACCATATATTTT	CASSDGQFSGNTIYF
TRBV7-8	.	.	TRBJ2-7	TGTGCCAGCAGCCCTCGACAGATCTCCTACGAGCAGTACTTC	CASSPRQISYEQYF
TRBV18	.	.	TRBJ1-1	TGTGCCAGCTCACCCAAGGCGGGGAACACTGAAGCTTTCTTT	CASSPKAGNTEAFF